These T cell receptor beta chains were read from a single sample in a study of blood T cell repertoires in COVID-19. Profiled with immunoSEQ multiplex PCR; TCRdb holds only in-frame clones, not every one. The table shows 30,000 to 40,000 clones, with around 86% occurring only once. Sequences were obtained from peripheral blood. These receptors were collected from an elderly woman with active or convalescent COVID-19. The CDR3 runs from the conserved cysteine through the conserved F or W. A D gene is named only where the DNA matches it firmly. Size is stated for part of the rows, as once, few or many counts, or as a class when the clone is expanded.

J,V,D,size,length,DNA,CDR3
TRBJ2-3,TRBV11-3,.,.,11,TGTGCCAGCAGCCTGACAGATACGCAGTATTTT,CASSLTDTQYF
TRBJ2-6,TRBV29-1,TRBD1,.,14,TGCAGCGGATCGACAGGGGCTGGGGCCAACGTCCTGACTTTC,CSGSTGAGANVLTF
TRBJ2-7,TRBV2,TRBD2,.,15,TGTGCCAGCAGTGAAAGGACTAGCGGGAGATACGAGCAGTACTTC,CASSERTSGRYEQYF
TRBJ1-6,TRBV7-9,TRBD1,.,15,TGTGCCAGCAGCTTAGGGGACAGGAATAATTCACCCCTCCACTTT,CASSLGDRNNSPLHF
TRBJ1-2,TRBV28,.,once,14,TGTGCCAGCAGTAGCTTACAGGCGAGACATGGCTACACCTTC,CASSSLQARHGYTF
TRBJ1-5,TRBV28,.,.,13,TGTGCCAGCACAGATTATAGCAATCAGCCCCAGCATTTT,CASTDYSNQPQHF
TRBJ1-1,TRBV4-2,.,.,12,TGTGCCAGCAGCCAAAACAGGGTTGAAGCTTTCTTT,CASSQNRVEAFF
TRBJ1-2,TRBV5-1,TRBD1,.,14,TGCGCCAGCAGCGCCGGACAGGGTAACTATGGCTACACCTTC,CASSAGQGNYGYTF
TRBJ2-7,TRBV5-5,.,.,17,TGTGCCAGCAGCTTCCGCCGAAGGGTAGCGGAGCCTTACGAGCAGTACTTC,CASSFRRRVAEPYEQYF
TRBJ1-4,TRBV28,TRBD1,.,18,TGTGCCAGCAGTCCCCCAGGGGGTAGAGGCTTTTTCCGGGAAAAACTGTTTTTT,CASSPPGGRGFFREKLFF
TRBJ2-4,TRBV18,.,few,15,TGTGCCAGCTCACCGTCCTCTATAGCCAAAAACATTCAGTACTTC,CASSPSSIAKNIQYF
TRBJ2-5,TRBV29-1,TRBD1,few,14,TGCAGCGCCCCGCTGGGGACAGGGGGAGAGACCCAGTACTTC,CSAPLGTGGETQYF
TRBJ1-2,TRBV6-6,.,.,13,TGTGCCAGCAGGGACAGTGGTAGCTATGGCTACACCTTC,CASRDSGSYGYTF
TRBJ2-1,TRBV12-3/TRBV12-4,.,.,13,TGTGCCAGCATCTTGGACAGAGGGAGTGAGCAGTTCTTC,CASILDRGSEQFF
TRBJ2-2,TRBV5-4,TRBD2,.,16,TGTGCCAGCAGCCCCCAAGCGGGGGGGGCCCCCGGGGAGCTGTTTTTT,CASSPQAGGAPGELFF
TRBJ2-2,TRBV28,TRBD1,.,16,TGTGCCAGCAGAAGATCGACAGGGTTGAACACCGGGGAGCTGTTTTTT,CASRRSTGLNTGELFF
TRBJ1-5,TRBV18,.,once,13,TGTGCCAGCTCACCCAACAGAAATCAGCCCCAGCATTTT,CASSPNRNQPQHF
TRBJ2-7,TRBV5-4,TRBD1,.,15,TGTGCCAGCAGCTTGGACAGGGGGGTCTTCGGCGAGCAGTACTTC,CASSLDRGVFGEQYF
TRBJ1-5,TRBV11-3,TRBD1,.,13,TGTGCCAGCAGTCAGGGGGCCAATCAGCCCCAGCATTTT,CASSQGANQPQHF
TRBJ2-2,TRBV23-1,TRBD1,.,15,TGCGCCAGCAGTGACGACAGGGGGCCCACCGGGGAGCTGTTTTTT,CASSDDRGPTGELFF
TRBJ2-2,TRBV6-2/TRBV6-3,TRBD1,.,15,TGTGCCAGCAGTTACGGAGGACAGGGTGCCGGGGAGCTGTTTTTT,CASSYGGQGAGELFF
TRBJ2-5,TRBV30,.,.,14,TGTGCCTGGAGTGTATGGCAGGGGATGGGGACCCAGTACTTC,CAWSVWQGMGTQYF
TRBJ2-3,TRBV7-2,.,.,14,TGTGCCAGCAGCTCCCGTAATCCCACAGATACGCAGTATTTT,CASSSRNPTDTQYF
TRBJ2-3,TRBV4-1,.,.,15,TGCGCCAGCAGCCAAGTTTTCGGTTTCGGAGATACGCAGTATTTT,CASSQVFGFGDTQYF
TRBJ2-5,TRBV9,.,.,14,TGTGCCAGCAGCCTCAGGGGTATGCGAGAGACCCAGTACTTC,CASSLRGMRETQYF
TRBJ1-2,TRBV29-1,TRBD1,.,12,TGCAGCGTGGGCCGGGACAGGGATGGCTACACCTTC,CSVGRDRDGYTF
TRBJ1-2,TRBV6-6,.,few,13,TGTGCCAGCAACCCCTCAGGCGACTATGGCTACACCTTC,CASNPSGDYGYTF
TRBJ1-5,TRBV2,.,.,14,TGTGCCAGCGCGCCTGGGGGGGGGATTCAGCCCCAGCATTTT,CASAPGGGIQPQHF
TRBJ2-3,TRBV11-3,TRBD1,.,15,TGTGCCAGCAAAACAGTGGGACAGAGCACAGATACGCAGTATTTT,CASKTVGQSTDTQYF
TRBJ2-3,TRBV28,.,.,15,TGTGCCAGCAGTTTGGTCGAGCGCCGTCCCGATACGCAGTATTTT,CASSLVERRPDTQYF
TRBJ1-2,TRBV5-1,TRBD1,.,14,TGCGCCAGCAGCTTGCAACAGGGGGCCTATGGCTACACCTTC,CASSLQQGAYGYTF
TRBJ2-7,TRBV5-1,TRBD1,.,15,TGCGCCAGCAGCTATTTCGGACAGGGCTCCTACGAGCAGTACTTC,CASSYFGQGSYEQYF
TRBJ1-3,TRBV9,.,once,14,TGTGCCAGCAGCGTAGGGCTCTCCGGAAACACCATATATTTT,CASSVGLSGNTIYF
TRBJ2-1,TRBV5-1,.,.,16,TGCGCCAGCAGCCCCAGGGACTCATTCACAGGCAATGAGCAGTTCTTC,CASSPRDSFTGNEQFF
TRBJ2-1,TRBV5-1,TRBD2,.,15,TGCGCCAGCAGACCTTCTAGCGGGAGCTACAATGAGCAGTTCTTC,CASRPSSGSYNEQFF
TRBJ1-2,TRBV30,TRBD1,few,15,TGTGCCTGGGGTCGGGACAGGGCCCTTAACTATGGCTACACCTTC,CAWGRDRALNYGYTF
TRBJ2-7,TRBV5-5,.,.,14,TGTGCCAGCAGCTTCCTACAGGGTACCTACGAGCAGTACTTC,CASSFLQGTYEQYF
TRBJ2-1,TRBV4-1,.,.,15,TGCGCCAGCAGCCAAGACAGCCAGGCCTACAATGAGCAGTTCTTC,CASSQDSQAYNEQFF
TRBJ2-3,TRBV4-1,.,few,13,TGCGCCAGCAGCAGACAGACCACAGATACGCAGTATTTT,CASSRQTTDTQYF
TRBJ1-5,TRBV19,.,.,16,TGTGCCAGTAGTATAGTGGGCAGGGGTAGCAATCAGCCCCAGCATTTT,CASSIVGRGSNQPQHF
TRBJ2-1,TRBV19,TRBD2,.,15,TGTGCCAGTAGCACTCTAGCGGGAGCTCTCAATGAGCAGTTCTTC,CASSTLAGALNEQFF
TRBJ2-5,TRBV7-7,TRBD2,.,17,TGTGCCAGCAGCAAAGGGACTAGCGGGAGGTCGACAGAGACCCAGTACTTC,CASSKGTSGRSTETQYF
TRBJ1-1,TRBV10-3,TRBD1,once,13,TGTGCCATCGTAGGGGGCAAGGACACTGAAGCTTTCTTT,CAIVGGKDTEAFF
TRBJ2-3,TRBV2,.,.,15,TGTGCCAGCAGCTTACGGGGGACGAGCACAGATACGCAGTATTTT,CASSLRGTSTDTQYF
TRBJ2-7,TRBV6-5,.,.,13,TGTGCCAGCATCGGGACACCTACCTACGAGCAGTACTTC,CASIGTPTYEQYF
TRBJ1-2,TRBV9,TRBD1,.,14,TGTGCCAGCAGCGTAGATCCAGGGGGGAATGGCTACACCTTC,CASSVDPGGNGYTF
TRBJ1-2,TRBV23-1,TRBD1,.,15,TGCGCCAGCAGACTCCCTTCCGGGACAGGGGAAGGCTACACCTTC,CASRLPSGTGEGYTF
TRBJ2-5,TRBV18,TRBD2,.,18,TGTGCCAGCTCACCACCGCGATGGGGGGGACGGAAACAAGAGACCCAGTACTTC,CASSPPRWGGRKQETQYF